Below are 9 T cell receptor beta chains sequenced from a single sample in a study of cytomegalovirus exposure and HLA in healthy donors. The PCR had 60 Vbeta and 13 Jbeta primers. Sequencing was performed with immunoSEQ multiplex PCR; in TCRdb, only in-frame clones are kept and a portion is missing. The sample lists some 190,000 clones; around 80% were seen once. The sample consisted of PBMCs. The receptors here all came from a girl between 10 and 17 years old in good health and CMV-seropositive.

The chain combines TRBV6-6 with TRBJ2-1; 7 bases map to TRBD2. The CDR3 loop spans 15 amino acids. Per the germline V gene, CDR1 is MNHNY and CDR2 is SVGAGI (reference sequence). Trimming took 6 bases from V and 3 from J; bases not matched to a gene: 8. CDR3 amino acids: CASRTSWSDYNEQFF. The DNA for the CDR3 is TGTGCCAGCAGGACTAGCTGGAGCGACTACAATGAGCAGTTCTTC.

The chain recombines TRBV27 with TRBJ2-3; TRBD1 might be the D (6 bases). The CDR3 length is 16 residues. Trimming removed 6 bases at V and 1 base at J, with 17 bases between. The V gene's germline CDR1 is MNHEY and CDR2 SMNVEV (reference sequence). CDR3 amino acids: CASRAPIRGRTDTQYF. CDR3 in DNA: TGTGCCAGCAGGGCCCCGATCAGGGGCCGCACAGATACGCAGTATTTT.

The V call is TRBV2, the J call TRBJ2-1, with 12 bases fitting TRBD2. Per germline, CDR1 SNHLY and CDR2 FYNNEI. The CDR3 loop spans 16 amino acids. V lost 4 bases, J lost 2 bases, and 3 bases stayed unmatched. The CDR3 nucleotides are TGTGCCAGCAGTGGCGGACTAGCGGGACCCTACAATGAGCAGTTCTTC. Translated: CASSGGLAGPYNEQFF.

The chain is built from TRBV7-6 and TRBJ1-1; D gene uncertain. V was trimmed by 1 base and J by 4 bases, leaving 13 bases between them. CDR3 length: 15 residues. Germline CDR1 and CDR2: SGHVS and FNYEAQ. CDR3 protein: CASSLDAGGGTEAFF. Here the CDR3 DNA reads TGTGCCAGCAGCTTAGATGCGGGCGGCGGCACTGAAGCTTTCTTT.

This rearrangement joins TRBV18 to TRBJ1-2; TRBD1 aligns across 7 bases. CDR3 size: 15 residues. The ends lost 1 base at V and 0 bases at J; junction bases unmatched: 2. The germline V gene has CDR1 KGHSH and CDR2 LQKENI. This chain's CDR3 is CASSPLRGTNYGYTF. Written as DNA, the CDR3 is TGTGCCAGCTCACCACTCAGGGGGACTAACTATGGCTACACCTTC.

The V and J genes are TRBV23-1 and TRBJ2-5, with D possibly being TRBD1 (5 bases). TRBV23-1 is reported as an ORF; its role is uncertain. CDR3 size: 17 residues. V lost 2 bases to trimming and J lost 0 bases, with 16 bases between them. CDR3 in DNA: TGCGCCAGCAGTCAAGCCTACCAGGGTGGGGACCAAGAGACCCAGTACTTC. Amino acid sequence: CASSQAYQGGDQETQYF.

The rearrangement links TRBV7-6 to TRBJ1-2; perhaps TRBD1 as D (5 bases). Trimming pared 3 bases from V and 6 bases from J, leaving 14 bases between. This CDR3 has 14 residues. Germline-derived CDR1 and CDR2 are SGHVS and FNYEAQ. The CDR3 is CASSFPGVIDGYTF. The CDR3 coding sequence is TGTGCCAGCAGCTTTCCGGGGGTGATAGATGGCTACACCTTC. Full variable domain (rest looked up from reference TRBV7-6 and TRBJ1-2): GAGVSQSPRYKVTKRGQDVALRCDPISGHVSLYWYRQALGQGPEFLTYFNYEAQQDKSGLPNDRFSAERPEGSISTLTIQRTEQRDSAMYRCASSFPGVIDGYTFGSGTRLTVV.

The genes are TRBV19 and TRBJ2-1; D is perhaps TRBD2 (5 bases). Trimming pared 7 bases from V and 0 bases from J, leaving 13 bases between. This CDR3 spans 15 amino acids. Germline V gene lookup returns CDR1 LNHDA and CDR2 SQIVND (reference sequence). CDR3 DNA sequence: TGTGCCAGTACCGCCTCTAGCTTCTCCTACAATGAGCAGTTCTTC. Its translation: CASTASSFSYNEQFF.

The chain combines TRBV6-1 with TRBJ2-2; 7 nucleotides agree with TRBD1. Germline CDR1 MNHNS, CDR2 SASEGT. CDR3 size: 15 residues. V shed 6 bases and J 6 bases; nucleotides not matched to a gene: 10. DNA for the CDR3: TGTGCCAGCAGCCCCCGGGACAGAGCTGCCGGGGAGCTGTTTTTT. Translation gives CASSPRDRAAGELFF.